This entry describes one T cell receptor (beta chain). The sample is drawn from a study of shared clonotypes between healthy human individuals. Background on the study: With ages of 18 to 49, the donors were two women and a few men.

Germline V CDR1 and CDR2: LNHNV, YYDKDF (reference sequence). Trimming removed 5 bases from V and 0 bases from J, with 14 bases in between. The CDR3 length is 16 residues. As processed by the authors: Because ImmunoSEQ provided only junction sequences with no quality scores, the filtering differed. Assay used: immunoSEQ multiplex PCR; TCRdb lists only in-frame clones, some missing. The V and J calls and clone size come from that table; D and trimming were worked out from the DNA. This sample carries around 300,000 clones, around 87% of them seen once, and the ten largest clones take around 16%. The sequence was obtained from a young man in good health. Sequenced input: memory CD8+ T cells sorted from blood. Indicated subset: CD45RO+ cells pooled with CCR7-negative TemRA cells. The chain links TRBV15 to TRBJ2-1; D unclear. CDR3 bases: TGTGCCACCAGCCTGAGTGACTGGAGCTCCTACAATGAGCAGTTCTTC. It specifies CATSLSDWSSYNEQFF.